This TCR beta chain is from a study of blood T cell repertoires in COVID-19 (dated by TCRdb to 2018 to 2021). Notes on the research overall: Collaborator samples came from the United States, Italy and Spain and covered acute and convalescent phases of COVID-19. The prospective study material was composed of cDNA or gDNA derived from T cells, B-cell-depleted T cells, or PBMCs. Deeply sampled blood TCRbeta repertoires from subjects exposed to, actively infected with, or recovered from COVID-19 were included in the dataset. The repertoires were made available in a free public database intended to serve as a resource for research on the immune response to SARS-CoV-2. The samples were drawn from the first 160 participants of the ongoing ImmuneRACE study and from 1,254 subjects provided by 6 global collaborators. Sample metadata almost always included a de-identified subject ID, COVID-19 status, age in years and sex. HLA class I and class II types, where available, came from metadata supplied by the sample provider rather than from assay-based typing. Overall results and qualifications from the work: The amount of clinical and demographic metadata varied by source and participant and was provided uncurated.

Each collaborating institution followed its own protocols to collect whole blood in K2EDTA tubes. For TCRbeta analysis, collaborator samples were shipped as frozen whole blood, as isolated PBMCs, or as DNA extracted from either sample type. This clone was detected a few times. Its target antigen remains unknown. Qualities for individual bases were not recorded, and no much larger clone is one base off. TCRbeta CDR3 regions were amplified from genomic DNA by means of the immunoSEQ Assay, a bias-controlled multiplex PCR. The original pipeline was this. Within the assay, amplification of reference gene primers was used to estimate how many nucleated cells each sample contained. To quantify the absolute abundance of each unique TCRbeta CDR3 rearrangement, sequence reads were collapsed and filtered. For each sample, productive Simpson clonality was calculated by taking the square root of Simpson's diversity index across productive rearrangements. The table comes from immuneACCESS by way of TCRdb, which keeps in-frame sequences with V and J called. Part of the clones is missing from these tables; in studies checked, under half for an unresolved V gene and the rest for unknown reasons. The DNA was the basis for D and trimming; V, J and clone size are from that table. The sample records 98,000 or so clones, over 75% of which are singletons. Approximately 5.6% of the sample belongs to the ten largest clones.

Measured from the cysteine to the phenylalanine, the CDR3 is 13 residues long. Only the CDR3 part of the read is kept: 39 bases, read in frame from the first base. The V and J ends are trimmed by 8 bases and 8 bases, leaving 18 bases between them. Based on the germline V gene (reference sequence), the CDR1 and CDR2 sequences are SEHNR and FQNEAQ. Sample: peripheral blood. In this chain, TRBV7-9 is recombined with TRBJ1-2; the D gene lacks a confident call. The clonotype was recovered from a human donor in a cohort sampled during active COVID-19. The DNA sequence is TGTGCCAGCCGGGAAGGATCGAGTATAGGCTACACCTTC. Its protein product is CASREGSSIGYTF.